These T cell receptor beta chains were read from a single sample in a study of shared clonotypes between healthy human individuals. Repertoires were generated with immunoSEQ multiplex PCR, while TCRdb's copy carries only in-frame clones and drops some. Here the sample spans fewer than 150,000 clones, approximately 70% being singletons. Sequenced sample: memory CD8+ T cells sorted from blood. The receptors derive from a woman aged 30 to 39 in good health. Both conserved end residues are part of each CDR3. The order of the fields is V gene, CDR3 protein.

V: TRBV5-1; CDR3: CASSWGGSGNTIYF
V: TRBV25-1; CDR3: CASSGRDEVPAAAGQFF
V: TRBV23-1; CDR3: CASSHRSDGRDSYEQYF
V: TRBV5-1; CDR3: CASRETGGTPNEKLFF
V: TRBV5-5; CDR3: CASSLGFYQPQHF
V: TRBV5-1; CDR3: CASSLTGGAGFF
V: TRBV14; CDR3: CASSQGGQKENTGELFF
V: TRBV28; CDR3: CASSFSRRVYEQYF
V: TRBV6-4; CDR3: CGEGEGRVHEQYF
V: TRBV7-9; CDR3: CASSRTGHEQYF
V: TRBV27; CDR3: CASSLYANQPQHF
V: TRBV2; CDR3: CASTAVGRGYEQYF
V: TRBV28; CDR3: CASSLSAGTLRGYEQYF
V: TRBV5-6; CDR3: CASSPNWGYEQYF
V: TRBV15; CDR3: CATSREWTGRVWDGYTF
V: TRBV2; CDR3: CASISSYGYTF
V: TRBV4-3; CDR3: CASSLEGTGELFF
V: TRBV7-6; CDR3: CASAERTTYEQYF
V: TRBV7-9; CDR3: CASSLYTDFQETQYF
V: TRBV6-4; CDR3: CASSLSPGDTEAFF
V: TRBV7-9; CDR3: CASSSLAGAINEQFF
V: TRBV10-2; CDR3: CASSEGQGRTEAFF
V: TRBV15; CDR3: CATSSTGTSGANVLTF
V: TRBV5-6; CDR3: CASSDTSGIADTQYF
V: TRBV25-1; CDR3: CASSLGQGLTIDTIYF
V: TRBV6-5; CDR3: CASSYTGDNYGYTF
V: TRBV19; CDR3: CASSSTGTPGNTIYF
V: TRBV10-1; CDR3: CARRAGAGELFF
V: TRBV28; CDR3: CASSSISTDSSGYTF
V: TRBV25-1; CDR3: CASSESRGQNTGELFF
V: TRBV7-2; CDR3: CASSLVMSDYEQYF
V: TRBV19; CDR3: CASSISSDGSRYEQYF
V: TRBV9; CDR3: CASSVAGASDTQYF